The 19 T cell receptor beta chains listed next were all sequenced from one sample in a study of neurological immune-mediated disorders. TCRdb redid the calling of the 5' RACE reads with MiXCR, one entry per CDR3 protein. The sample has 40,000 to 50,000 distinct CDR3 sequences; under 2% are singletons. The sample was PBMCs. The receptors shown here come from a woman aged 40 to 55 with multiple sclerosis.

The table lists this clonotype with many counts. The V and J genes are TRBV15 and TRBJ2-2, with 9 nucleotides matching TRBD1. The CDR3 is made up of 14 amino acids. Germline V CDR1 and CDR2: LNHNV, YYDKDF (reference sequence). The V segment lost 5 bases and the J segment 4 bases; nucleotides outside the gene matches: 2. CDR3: CATSLDRGTGELFF. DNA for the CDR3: TGTGCCACCAGCCTGGACAGGGGCACCGGGGAGCTGTTTTTT.

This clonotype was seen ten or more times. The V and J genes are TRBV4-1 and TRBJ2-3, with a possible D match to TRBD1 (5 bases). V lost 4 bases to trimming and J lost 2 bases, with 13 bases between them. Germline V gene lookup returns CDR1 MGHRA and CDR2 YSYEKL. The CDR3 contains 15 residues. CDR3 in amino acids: CASSLYAGFTDTQYF. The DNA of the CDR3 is TGCGCCAGCAGCCTTTACGCAGGGTTCACAGATACGCAGTATTTT.

The CDR3 region is CAWSLTGNQPQHF. DNA for the CDR3: TGTGCCTGGAGTCTAACAGGGAATCAGCCCCAGCATTTT. The V gene is TRBV30, the J gene TRBJ1-5; D possibly corresponds to TRBD1 (6 bases). V dropped 2 bases and J dropped 4 bases, with 9 bases sitting between them. Germline lookup yields CDR1 GTSNPN and CDR2 SVGIG (reference sequence). The CDR3 is made up of 13 amino acids.

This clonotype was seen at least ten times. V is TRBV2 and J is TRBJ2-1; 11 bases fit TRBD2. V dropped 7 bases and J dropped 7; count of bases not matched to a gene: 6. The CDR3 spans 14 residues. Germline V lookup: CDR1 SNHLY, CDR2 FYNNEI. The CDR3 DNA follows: TGTGCCAGCATGCGGCTAGCGGGGGGTAATGAGCAGTTCTTC. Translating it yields CASMRLAGGNEQFF.

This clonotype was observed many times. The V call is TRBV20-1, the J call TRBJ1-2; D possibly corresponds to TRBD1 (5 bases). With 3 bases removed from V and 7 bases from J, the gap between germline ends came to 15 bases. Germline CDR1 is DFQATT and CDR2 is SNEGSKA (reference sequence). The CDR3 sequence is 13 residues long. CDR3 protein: CSASHKGDTGYTF. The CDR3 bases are TGCAGTGCTAGCCATAAAGGGGATACTGGCTACACCTTC.

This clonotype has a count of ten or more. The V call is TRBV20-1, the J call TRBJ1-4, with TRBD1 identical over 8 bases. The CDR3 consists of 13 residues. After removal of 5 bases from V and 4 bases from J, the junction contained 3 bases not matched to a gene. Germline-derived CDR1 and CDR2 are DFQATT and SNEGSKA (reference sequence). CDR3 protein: CSAGTGLNEKLFF. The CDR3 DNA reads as TGCAGTGCTGGGACAGGCCTTAATGAAAAACTGTTTTTT.

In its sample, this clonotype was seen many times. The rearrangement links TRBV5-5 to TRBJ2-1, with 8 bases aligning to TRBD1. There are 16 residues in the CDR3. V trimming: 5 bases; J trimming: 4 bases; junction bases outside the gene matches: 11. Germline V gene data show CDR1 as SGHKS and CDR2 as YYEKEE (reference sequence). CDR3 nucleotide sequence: TGTGCCAGCAGGGTAGCGACAGGGGATTTTTACAATGAGCAGTTCTTC. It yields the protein CASRVATGDFYNEQFF.

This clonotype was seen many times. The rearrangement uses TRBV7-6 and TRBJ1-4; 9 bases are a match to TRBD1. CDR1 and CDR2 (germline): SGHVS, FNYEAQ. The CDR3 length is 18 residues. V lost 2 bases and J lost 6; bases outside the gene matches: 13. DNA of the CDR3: TGTGCCAGCAGCTTATTGGTGGGACAGGGAGCCAGGGATGAAAAACTGTTTTTT. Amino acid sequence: CASSLLVGQGARDEKLFF.

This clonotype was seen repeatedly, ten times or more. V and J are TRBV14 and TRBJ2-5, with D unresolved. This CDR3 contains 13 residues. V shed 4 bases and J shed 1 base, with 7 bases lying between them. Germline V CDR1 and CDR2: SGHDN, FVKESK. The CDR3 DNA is TGTGCCAGCAGCCCTAAATTCCAAGAGACCCAGTACTTC. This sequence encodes CASSPKFQETQYF.

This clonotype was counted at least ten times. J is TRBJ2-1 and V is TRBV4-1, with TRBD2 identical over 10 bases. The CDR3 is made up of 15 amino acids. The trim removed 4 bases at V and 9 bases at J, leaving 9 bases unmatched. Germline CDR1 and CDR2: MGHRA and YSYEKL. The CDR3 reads CASSLTSGWASEQFF. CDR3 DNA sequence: TGCGCCAGCAGCCTGACTAGCGGGTGGGCGAGTGAGCAGTTCTTC.

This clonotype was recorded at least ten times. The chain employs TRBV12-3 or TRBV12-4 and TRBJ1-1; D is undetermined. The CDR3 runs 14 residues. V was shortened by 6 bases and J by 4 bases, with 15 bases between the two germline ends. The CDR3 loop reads CASRSGPRSTEAFF. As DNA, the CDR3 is TGTGCCAGCAGATCTGGCCCGAGGAGCACTGAAGCTTTCTTT.

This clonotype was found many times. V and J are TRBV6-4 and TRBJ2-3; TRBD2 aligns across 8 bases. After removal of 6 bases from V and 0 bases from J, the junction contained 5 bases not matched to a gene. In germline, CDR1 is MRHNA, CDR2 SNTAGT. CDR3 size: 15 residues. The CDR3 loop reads CASSRLASSTDTQYF. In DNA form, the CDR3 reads TGTGCCAGCAGCAGACTAGCGTCTAGCACAGATACGCAGTATTTT.

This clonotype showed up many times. The CDR3 DNA follows: TGTGCCAGCAGCCTGAGGGGCCACACTGAAGCTTTCTTT. Protein sequence: CASSLRGHTEAFF. The genes are TRBV3-1 and TRBJ1-1; tentatively, D is TRBD1 (5 bases). The CDR3 consists of 13 residues. Germline V lookup: CDR1 LGHDT, CDR2 YNNKEL (reference sequence). The V and J ends lost 4 bases and 3 bases respectively, with 9 bases between them.

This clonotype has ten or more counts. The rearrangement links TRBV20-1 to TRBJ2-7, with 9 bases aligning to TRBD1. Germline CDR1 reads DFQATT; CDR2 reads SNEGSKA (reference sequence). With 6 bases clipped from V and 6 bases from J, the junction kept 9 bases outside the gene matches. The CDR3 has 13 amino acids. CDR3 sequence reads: CSAQGQGFGEQYF. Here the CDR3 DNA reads TGCAGTGCCCAAGGACAGGGGTTTGGCGAGCAGTACTTC.

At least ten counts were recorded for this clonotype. This CDR3 is CASSLASVGNTIYF. As DNA, the CDR3 is TGCGCCAGCAGCTTGGCTTCTGTGGGAAACACCATATATTTT. This rearrangement joins TRBV5-1 to TRBJ1-3; D remains unclear. In germline, CDR1 is SGHRS, CDR2 YFSETQ. Deletions cut 0 bases from V and 4 bases from J, with 8 bases between. The CDR3 is 14 residues long.

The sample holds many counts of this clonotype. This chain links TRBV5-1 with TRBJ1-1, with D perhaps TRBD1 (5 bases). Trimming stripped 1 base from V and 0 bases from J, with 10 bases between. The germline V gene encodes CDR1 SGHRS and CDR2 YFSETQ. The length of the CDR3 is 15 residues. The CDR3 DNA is TGCGCCAGCAGCTTGTCGCCGGGACTGAACACTGAAGCTTTCTTT. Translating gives CASSLSPGLNTEAFF.

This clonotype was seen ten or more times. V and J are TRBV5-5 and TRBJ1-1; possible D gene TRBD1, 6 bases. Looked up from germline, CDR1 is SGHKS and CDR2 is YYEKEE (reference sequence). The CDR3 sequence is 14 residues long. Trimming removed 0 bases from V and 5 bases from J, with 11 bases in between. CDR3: CASSLEGVGTEAFF. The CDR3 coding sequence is TGTGCCAGCAGCTTGGAGGGGGTAGGAACTGAAGCTTTCTTT.

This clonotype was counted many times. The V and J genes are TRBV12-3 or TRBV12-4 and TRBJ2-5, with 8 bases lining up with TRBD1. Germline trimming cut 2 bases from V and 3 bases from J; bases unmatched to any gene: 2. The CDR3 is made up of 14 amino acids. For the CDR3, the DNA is TGTGCCAGCAGTTTATCGACAGGGGAAGAGACCCAGTACTTC. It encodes CASSLSTGEETQYF.

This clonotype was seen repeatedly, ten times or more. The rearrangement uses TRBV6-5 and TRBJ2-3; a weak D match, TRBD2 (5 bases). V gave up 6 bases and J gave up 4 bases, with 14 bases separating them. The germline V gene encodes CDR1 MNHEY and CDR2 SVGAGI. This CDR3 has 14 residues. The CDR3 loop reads CASSHGVIPDTQYF. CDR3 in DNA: TGTGCCAGCAGCCACGGGGTAATCCCAGATACGCAGTATTTT.